One sample yielded the 15 T cell receptor beta chains listed below, sequenced in a study of T cell changes during pregnancy in multiple sclerosis. Clones were sequenced by immunoSEQ multiplex PCR, and TCRdb holds only the in-frame ones, with some missing. The profile covers around 40,000 clones, with approximately 90% appearing a single time and approximately 0.79% taken by the ten largest. Sequenced here: CD4+ T cells from peripheral blood mononuclear cells, sampled in the third trimester of pregnancy. Receptors originate from a female donor with multiple sclerosis, enrolled in a pregnancy study.

The chain couples TRBV6-1 to TRBJ1-5; D perhaps matches TRBD1 (5 bases). Germline lookup yields CDR1 MNHNS and CDR2 SASEGT. Deletions cut 4 bases from V and 6 bases from J, with 10 bases between. CDR3 length: 13 amino acids. The CDR3 loop is CASSVAGSQPQHF. For the CDR3, the DNA is TGTGCCAGCAGTGTGGCAGGGTCTCAGCCCCAGCATTTT.

V is TRBV11-2 and J is TRBJ1-4, with 9 positions matching TRBD1. Germline values: CDR1 SGHAT, CDR2 FQNNGV. Germline trimming cut 3 bases from V and 5 bases from J; bases unmatched to any gene: 1. The CDR3 runs 14 residues. The CDR3 DNA is TGTGCCAGCAGCTTTGGGACAGGGAATGAAAAACTGTTTTTT. The encoded protein is CASSFGTGNEKLFF.

The genes are TRBV19 and TRBJ2-2; TRBD2 aligns across 14 bases. The V gene end was trimmed by 4 bases and the J gene end by 2 bases; junction bases not matched to a gene: 6. Germline CDR1 is LNHDA and CDR2 is SQIVND (reference sequence). This CDR3 has 18 amino acids. The chain's CDR3 is CASSRRLAGGRNTGELFF. The CDR3 DNA follows: TGTGCCAGTAGTAGGCGACTAGCGGGAGGGAGAAACACCGGGGAGCTGTTTTTT.

V gene TRBV7-6 combines with J gene TRBJ1-3; 7 nucleotides line up with TRBD1. The ends lost 5 bases at V and 4 bases at J; junction bases unmatched: 11. The germline gives CDR1 SGHVS, CDR2 FNYEAQ. The length of the CDR3 is 16 residues. The DNA of the CDR3 is TGTGCCAGCAGCCTCTCTACAGGGGTGGGGGGAAACACCATATATTTT. This codes for CASSLSTGVGGNTIYF. The entire variable domain, with the rest obtained from reference TRBV7-6 and TRBJ1-3, is as follows: GAGVSQSPRYKVTKRGQDVALRCDPISGHVSLYWYRQALGQGPEFLTYFNYEAQQDKSGLPNDRFSAERPEGSISTLTIQRTEQRDSAMYRCASSLSTGVGGNTIYFGEGSWLTVV.

V gene TRBV10-1 combines with J gene TRBJ2-1, with a weak D call TRBD2 (5 bases). The germline V gene encodes CDR1 WNHNN and CDR2 SYGVQD (reference sequence). This CDR3 is built from 14 residues. V lost 0 bases and J lost 10, with 13 bases in between. The CDR3: CASSESPGNREQFF. CDR3 coding DNA: TGCGCCAGCAGTGAGTCTCCGGGAAATCGGGAGCAGTTCTTC.

The chain combines TRBV5-1 with TRBJ2-7; possibly TRBD2 for D (6 bases). Looked up from germline, CDR1 is SGHRS and CDR2 is YFSETQ. V was cut by 0 bases and J by 2 bases, with 15 bases left in between. The CDR3 extends over 16 amino acids. CDR3 sequence: CASSLAGAVAAYEQYF. In DNA form, the CDR3 reads TGCGCCAGCAGCTTGGCCGGGGCAGTAGCGGCCTACGAGCAGTACTTC.

This clone appeared a single time. The chain couples TRBV6-6 to TRBJ2-2, with a tentative D call TRBD1 (6 bases). The V and J ends lost 6 bases and 0 bases respectively, with 11 bases between them. The germline gives CDR1 MNHNY, CDR2 SVGAGI (reference sequence). CDR3 length: 15 residues. The CDR3 coding sequence is TGTGCCAGCAGACTAGGACAGACGAACACCGGGGAGCTGTTTTTT. Translated, it gives CASRLGQTNTGELFF.

V usage is TRBV12-2 and J usage is TRBJ2-7; the table's D gene call, TRBD2, was not cross checked with the DNA. TRBV12-2 is reported as a pseudogene. CDR3 length: 18 amino acids. The CDR3 DNA reads as TGTGCAAGTCGCTTAGTCGCGACTAGCGGGAGAAGGTCCTACGAGCAGTACTTC. Its protein is CASRLVATSGRRSYEQYF.

The chain is built from TRBV6-5 and TRBJ1-3; 7 nucleotides line up with TRBD1. Trimming took 6 bases from V and 1 from J; bases not matched to a gene: 6. The CDR3 spans 15 residues. Germline lookup yields CDR1 MNHEY and CDR2 SVGAGI. CDR3 sequence (DNA): TGTGCCAGCAGCCCGGACAGGTTGTCTGGAAACACCATATATTTT. It yields the protein CASSPDRLSGNTIYF.

The chain has TRBV11-2 and TRBJ2-7, with TRBD2 identical over 8 bases. Per the germline V gene, CDR1 is SGHAT and CDR2 is FQNNGV. The CDR3 length is 15 residues. V dropped 1 base and J dropped 3; count of bases not matched to a gene: 5. The CDR3 sequence: CASSLAGGPFYEQYF. The CDR3 DNA follows: TGTGCCAGCAGCTTAGCGGGAGGGCCTTTCTACGAGCAGTACTTC.

The V and J genes are TRBV6-5 and TRBJ2-3; D is undetermined. CDR1 and CDR2 from the germline V gene are MNHEY and SVGAGI. The CDR3 contains 16 residues. Trimming pared 2 bases from V and 2 bases from J, leaving 14 bases between. The CDR3 region is CASSYLKTGNTDTQYF. The CDR3 nucleotides are TGTGCCAGCAGTTACCTAAAGACTGGAAACACAGATACGCAGTATTTT.

To note about this clone: In the same sample, other DNA sequences code for this CDR3. This chain links TRBV7-2 with TRBJ2-7; 10 nucleotides agree with TRBD2. After removal of 1 base from V and 3 bases from J, the junction contained 6 bases not matched to a gene. There are 16 residues in the CDR3. CDR1 is SGHTA, CDR2 FQGNSA, per germline. CDR3 in amino acids: CASSLEGASGSYEQYF. In DNA form, the CDR3 reads TGTGCCAGCAGCTTAGAAGGGGCTAGCGGGAGCTACGAGCAGTACTTC.

The V call is TRBV28, the J call TRBJ2-3; 11 bases map to TRBD1. J gave up 6 bases and V 5 bases, and 13 bases lay outside the gene matches. The germline gives CDR1 MDHEN, CDR2 SYDVKM. This CDR3 is 17 amino acids long. This chain's CDR3 is CASSDYDGQGAKDTQYF. The CDR3 coding sequence is TGTGCCAGCAGTGACTACGACGGACAGGGGGCAAAGGATACGCAGTATTTT.

The chain couples TRBV19 to TRBJ1-4; tentatively, D is TRBD1 (6 bases). V lost 6 bases and J 7 bases, leaving 18 bases between the germline ends. Per the germline V gene, CDR1 is LNHDA and CDR2 is SQIVND (reference sequence). The CDR3 contains 15 residues. The CDR3 loop is CASRRHEGEGEKLFF. DNA of the CDR3: TGTGCCAGTAGGCGGCATGAGGGGGAAGGTGAAAAACTGTTTTTT.

This clone was picked up one time. The rearrangement uses TRBV7-2 and TRBJ1-3, with D hard to call. The germline gives CDR1 SGHTA, CDR2 FQGNSA. V was trimmed by 6 bases and J by 0 bases, leaving 6 bases between them. The CDR3 is made up of 13 amino acids. Here the CDR3 reads CASRISSGNTIYF. DNA of the CDR3: TGTGCCAGCAGGATCAGCTCTGGAAACACCATATATTTT.